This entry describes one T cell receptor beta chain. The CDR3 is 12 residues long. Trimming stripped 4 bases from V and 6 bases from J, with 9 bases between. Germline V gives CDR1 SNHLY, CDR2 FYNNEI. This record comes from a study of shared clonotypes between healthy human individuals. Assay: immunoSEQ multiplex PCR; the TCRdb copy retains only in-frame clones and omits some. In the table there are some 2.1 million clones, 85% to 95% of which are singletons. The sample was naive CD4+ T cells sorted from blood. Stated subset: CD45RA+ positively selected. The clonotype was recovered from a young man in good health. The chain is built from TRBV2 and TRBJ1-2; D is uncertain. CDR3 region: CASSATQNGYTF. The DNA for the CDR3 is TGTGCCAGCAGTGCTACCCAGAATGGCTACACCTTC.